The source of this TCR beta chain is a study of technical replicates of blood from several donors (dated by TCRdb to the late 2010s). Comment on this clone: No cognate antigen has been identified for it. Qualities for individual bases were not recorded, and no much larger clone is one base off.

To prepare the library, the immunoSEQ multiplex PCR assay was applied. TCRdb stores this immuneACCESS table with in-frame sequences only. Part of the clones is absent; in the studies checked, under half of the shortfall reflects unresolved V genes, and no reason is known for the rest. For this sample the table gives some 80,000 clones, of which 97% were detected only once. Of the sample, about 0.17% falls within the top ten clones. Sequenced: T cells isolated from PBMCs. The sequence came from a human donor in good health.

The CDR3 is CASTGYNQPQHF. The nucleotide sequence is given as TGTGCCAGCACGGGGTACAATCAGCCCCAGCATTTT. Recombination joined TRBV6-1 with TRBJ1-5, with no D gene named confidently. V and J are truncated by 7 bases and 3 bases respectively, leaving an intervening sequence of 7 bases. The CDR3 has 12 amino acids, counting the end cysteine and phenylalanine. Just CDR3 DNA is preserved here, 36 bases in frame from base 1. CDR1 and CDR2 are drawn from the germline V gene: MNHNS, SASEGT.